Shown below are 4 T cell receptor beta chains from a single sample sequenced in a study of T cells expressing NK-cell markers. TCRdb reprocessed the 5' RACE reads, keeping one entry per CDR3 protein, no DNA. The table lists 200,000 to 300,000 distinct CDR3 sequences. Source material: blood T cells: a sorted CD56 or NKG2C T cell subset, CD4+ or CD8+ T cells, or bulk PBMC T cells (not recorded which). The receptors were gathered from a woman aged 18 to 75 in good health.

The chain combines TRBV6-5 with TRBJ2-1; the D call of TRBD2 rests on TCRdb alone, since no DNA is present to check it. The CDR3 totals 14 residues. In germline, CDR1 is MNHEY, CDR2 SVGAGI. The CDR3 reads CASSYRTPRNEQFF.

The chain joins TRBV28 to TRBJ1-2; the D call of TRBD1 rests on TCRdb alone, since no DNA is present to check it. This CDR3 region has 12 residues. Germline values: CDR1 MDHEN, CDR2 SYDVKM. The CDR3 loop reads CASSLPAQGYTF.

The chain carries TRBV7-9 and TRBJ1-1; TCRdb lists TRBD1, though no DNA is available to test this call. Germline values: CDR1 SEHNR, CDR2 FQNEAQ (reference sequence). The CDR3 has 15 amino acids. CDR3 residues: CASRKPGFMNTEAFF.

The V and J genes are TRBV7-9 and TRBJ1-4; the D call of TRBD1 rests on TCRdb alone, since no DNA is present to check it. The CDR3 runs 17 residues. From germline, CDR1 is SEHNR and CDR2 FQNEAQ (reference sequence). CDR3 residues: CASSSGLRGATNEKLFF.